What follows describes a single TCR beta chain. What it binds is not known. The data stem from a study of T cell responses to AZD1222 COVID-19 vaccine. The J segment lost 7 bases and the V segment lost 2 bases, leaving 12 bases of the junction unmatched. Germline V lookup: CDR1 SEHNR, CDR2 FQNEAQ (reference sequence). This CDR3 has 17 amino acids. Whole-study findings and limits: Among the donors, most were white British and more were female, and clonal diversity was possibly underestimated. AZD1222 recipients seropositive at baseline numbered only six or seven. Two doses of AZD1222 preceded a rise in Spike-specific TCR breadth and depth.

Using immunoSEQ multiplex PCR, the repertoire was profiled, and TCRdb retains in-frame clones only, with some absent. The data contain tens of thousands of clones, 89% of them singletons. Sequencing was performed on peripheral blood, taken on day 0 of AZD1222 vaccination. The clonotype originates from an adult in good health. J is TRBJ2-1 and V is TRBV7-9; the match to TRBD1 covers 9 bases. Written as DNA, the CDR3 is TGTGCCAGCAGCTTATTGTTCGGTGCGGGACAGGGAAATGAGCAGTTCTTC. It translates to CASSLLFGAGQGNEQFF.